Included here is one T cell receptor (beta chain) sequence, with context. Antigen: not known. The germline V and J ends were trimmed by 5 bases and 9 bases, with 16 bases remaining between them. This CDR3 has 13 amino acids. This sample was taken from a study of vaccination effects on CD4 cells after COVID-19. Study summary: Prior to sequencing, the ViraFEST assay stimulated PBMC with viral peptide pools, which expanded the antigen-specific CD4+ T cells. After the second dose, samples were taken at median day 72.

Sequenced by immunoSEQ multiplex PCR; TCRdb stores in-frame clones only, minus some. The table lists approximately 61,000 clones, approximately 81% of them singletons. Subsequent to a culture period of about ten days, CD4+ T cells were isolated. Either the BNT162b2 or mRNA-1273 vaccine was given to participants in two doses. Nucleocapsid antibodies were negative in the vaccine recipients, who had never had SARS-CoV-2 infection. A half-medium replacement with IL-2 medium was carried out on days 3 and 7. Material: CD4+ T cells from PBMCs cultured without peptide, obtained after COVID-19 vaccination. The receptor was derived from a human donor who received a COVID-19 vaccine. The V call is TRBV12-3 or TRBV12-4, the J call TRBJ1-2; D remains unclear. The CDR3 reads CASSPVARMSYTF. DNA for the CDR3: TGTGCCAGCAGTCCCGTGGCCAGGATGAGCTACACCTTC.